The entry below describes one T cell receptor beta chain. Its antigen is unknown. This sample was taken from a study of cytomegalovirus exposure and HLA in healthy donors. Study overall: The same platform used for the 650 to 850 first-cohort repertoires was also used for the 95 to 150 validation repertoires, as a later analysis reported.

These donors were members of the approximately 110-subject validation cohort, a group separate from the roughly 670-subject first cohort. The assay was immunoSEQ multiplex PCR, and TCRdb's table has in-frame clones only and misses some. The sample has tens of thousands of clones; roughly 95% are singletons. Germline V CDR1 and CDR2: SGHRS, YFSETQ. The CDR3 is made up of 15 amino acids. Germline trimming cut 0 bases from V and 5 bases from J; bases unmatched to any gene: 5. The study's findings and limits: Investigators reported about 160 TCR beta chains as tied to cytomegalovirus.

Sequences were obtained from PBMCs. The V gene is TRBV5-1, the J gene TRBJ2-5; 9 positions agree with TRBD2. This clonotype was sampled from a woman younger than 35 in good health and CMV-seropositive. As DNA, the CDR3 is TGCGCCAGCAGCTTGGACCAGCGGGAGGATGAGACCCAGTACTTC. As protein: CASSLDQREDETQYF.